This TCR beta chain was identified during a study of siplizumab effects on memory and regulatory T cells (dated by TCRdb to about 2019). Regarding the study in general: The effect of the anti-CD2 antibody siplizumab on alloreactive T-cell subsets was examined in allogeneic mixed lymphocyte reactions constructed from human PBMCs.

The method was the immunoSEQ multiplex PCR assay. About 10^5 TCR templates per sample were assayed by the deep sequencing platform. Genomic DNA extracted from sorted T cells was used for TCRbeta CDR3 sequencing. Under the source paper's analysis protocol: The R programming language was used for clonal analysis of the TCRbeta CDR3 data. Alloreactive CD4+ and CD8+ clones were defined by comparing unstimulated samples with post-reaction CFSE-low samples. Regulatory or non-regulatory origin of alloreactive CD4+ clones was assigned by matching sequences to the sorted unstimulated Treg and non-Treg repertoires. This is the immuneACCESS table as TCRdb keeps it, with only in-frame sequences that have V and J called. A part of the clones is gone; compared with another copy, unresolved V genes explain less than half, and the rest is unexplained. D and trimming come from the DNA, and the V and J calls and clone size come from that table. The sample profile shows around 87,000 clones; more than 80% of them were found once. Roughly 15% of the sample goes to the ten largest clones.

Points the paper makes about the study in general: No functional confirmation was obtained for the suppressive function of proliferating Tregs from siplizumab cultures. Roughly 80-96% of proliferating CD4+ or CD8+ clones could not be assigned a naive or memory phenotype. In reactions with siplizumab, an average of 68.8% of mappable alloreactive CD4+ clones were Treg-derived, compared with about 27% in control reactions. Siplizumab significantly reduced the cumulative frequency of alloreactive sequences traceable to unstimulated CD4+ memory T cells. Unstimulated naive T cells appeared more diverse than memory T cells, and naive cells seemed to contribute substantially to the alloresponse. Because sequences at frequencies below about 10^-5 were poorly captured, only a minor fraction of alloreactive clones could be mapped back to unstimulated subsets.

TCRbeta CDR3 sequencing was performed on sorted unstimulated T cells and on proliferating T cells recovered from mixed lymphocyte reactions. Fresh whole blood from nine to ten HLA-typed healthy donors was used as the source from which PBMCs were isolated. A word on this clone: Its antigen is not yet known. Per-base qualities were not stored, and no clone one base away is much larger.

From the germline V gene (reference sequence), CDR1 is LNHDA and CDR2 is SQIVND. Counted from cysteine to phenylalanine, this CDR3 has 16 amino acids. Only CDR3 DNA is held: 48 bases, read in frame from base 1. V has 3 bases trimmed and J has 2 bases trimmed; junction bases matching no gene number 8. This clonotype was obtained from a human donor in good health. The rearrangement joined TRBV19 to TRBJ2-3, with 7 middle bases fitting TRBD2. The sequencing input was CD4+ T cells sorted from blood. In nucleotides, the sequence is TGTGCCAGTAGTATGAGTCCTAGCGGCCCCACAGATACGCAGTATTTT. Translated, this gives CASSMSPSGPTDTQYF.